Listed below are T cell receptor beta chains from one sample, sequenced in a study of shared clonotypes between healthy human individuals. The table came from immunoSEQ multiplex PCR; TCRdb's copy has only in-frame clones and leaves some out. This sample has over a million clones, with 98% found just once. The source material was naive CD4+ T cells sorted from blood. Every receptor here comes from a young man in good health. Each CDR3 is given with its conserved first and last residue. Fields, in order: CDR3 protein, CDR3 DNA, J gene, clone size, V gene, D gene. The D gene is left open where the match is weak. Rows may omit the clone size; those that give it use once, few, many or a size class.

CDR3aa: CASSSRPWTVANTGELFF
CDR3nt: TGTGCCAGCAGTTCCCGCCCCTGGACAGTTGCGAACACCGGGGAGCTGTTTTTT
j_gene: TRBJ2-2
abundance: once
v_gene: TRBV27
d_gene: .

CDR3aa: CASSLGLTYEQYF
CDR3nt: TGTGCCAGCAGTTTAGGACTAACCTACGAGCAGTACTTC
j_gene: TRBJ2-7
abundance: .
v_gene: TRBV28
d_gene: .

CDR3aa: CASRPGRAGSYEQYF
CDR3nt: TGTGCCAGCAGGCCCGGGAGGGCGGGCTCCTACGAGCAGTACTTC
j_gene: TRBJ2-7
abundance: .
v_gene: TRBV5-4
d_gene: TRBD2

CDR3aa: CASSYLSGGYNEQFF
CDR3nt: TGTGCCAGCAGCTACCTAAGTGGGGGTTACAATGAGCAGTTCTTC
j_gene: TRBJ2-1
abundance: .
v_gene: TRBV7-2
d_gene: .

CDR3aa: CASLGRTNYEQYF
CDR3nt: TGTGCTAGTTTGGGACGGACGAACTACGAGCAGTACTTC
j_gene: TRBJ2-7
abundance: .
v_gene: TRBV12-5
d_gene: .

CDR3aa: CASSLDEGASYNEQFF
CDR3nt: TGCGCCAGCAGCTTGGATGAGGGGGCGTCCTACAATGAGCAGTTCTTC
j_gene: TRBJ2-1
abundance: .
v_gene: TRBV5-1
d_gene: TRBD1

CDR3aa: CASSARQGLETQYF
CDR3nt: TGTGCCAGCAGCGCGAGACAGGGTTTGGAGACCCAGTACTTC
j_gene: TRBJ2-5
abundance: .
v_gene: TRBV7-2
d_gene: TRBD1

CDR3aa: CAWSVGEKLFF
CDR3nt: TGTGCCTGGAGTGTAGGAGAAAAACTGTTTTTT
j_gene: TRBJ1-4
abundance: .
v_gene: TRBV30
d_gene: .

CDR3aa: CASSALAGGRPSYEQYF
CDR3nt: TGTGCCAGCAGCGCCCTAGCGGGAGGACGCCCTTCCTACGAGCAGTACTTC
j_gene: TRBJ2-7
abundance: .
v_gene: TRBV7-2
d_gene: TRBD2

CDR3aa: CASSDNRPSGANVLTF
CDR3nt: TGTGCCAGCAGCGATAACAGGCCCTCTGGGGCCAACGTCCTGACTTTC
j_gene: TRBJ2-6
abundance: once
v_gene: TRBV9
d_gene: .

CDR3aa: CASSLQGESEAFF
CDR3nt: TGCGCCAGCAGCTTACAGGGGGAGTCTGAAGCTTTCTTT
j_gene: TRBJ1-1
abundance: .
v_gene: TRBV5-1
d_gene: TRBD1

CDR3aa: CASSIATVAGIYEQYF
CDR3nt: TGTGCCAGCAGCATAGCTACGGTAGCGGGAATATACGAGCAGTACTTC
j_gene: TRBJ2-7
abundance: .
v_gene: TRBV27
d_gene: TRBD2

CDR3aa: CASSLGGGGVDEQYF
CDR3nt: TGCGCCAGCAGCTTGGGGGGCGGTGGGGTGGACGAGCAGTACTTC
j_gene: TRBJ2-7
abundance: .
v_gene: TRBV5-1
d_gene: .

CDR3aa: CASGLTSGAGWETQYF
CDR3nt: TGTGCTAGTGGACTGACTAGCGGAGCCGGATGGGAGACCCAGTACTTC
j_gene: TRBJ2-5
abundance: .
v_gene: TRBV12-5
d_gene: TRBD2

CDR3aa: CASSLGQGMGNQPQHF
CDR3nt: TGTGCCAGCAGCTTAGGACAGGGGATGGGCAATCAGCCCCAGCATTTT
j_gene: TRBJ1-5
abundance: .
v_gene: TRBV5-5
d_gene: TRBD1

CDR3aa: CASGPYGGVSTDTQYF
CDR3nt: TGTGCTAGTGGTCCCTACGGGGGAGTAAGCACAGATACGCAGTATTTT
j_gene: TRBJ2-3
abundance: .
v_gene: TRBV12-5
d_gene: .

CDR3aa: CASSLFSGSGEQFF
CDR3nt: TGTGCCAGCAGTTTATTTTCCGGCTCTGGGGAGCAGTTCTTC
j_gene: TRBJ2-1
abundance: once
v_gene: TRBV28
d_gene: .

CDR3aa: CASSPLAGETQYF
CDR3nt: TGTGCCAGCTCGCCACTAGCGGGAGAGACCCAGTACTTC
j_gene: TRBJ2-5
abundance: .
v_gene: TRBV18
d_gene: TRBD2

CDR3aa: CASSDDGSRNTGELFF
CDR3nt: TGCGCCAGCAGTGATGATGGCAGCCGAAACACCGGGGAGCTGTTTTTT
j_gene: TRBJ2-2
abundance: .
v_gene: TRBV10-1
d_gene: .

CDR3aa: CASSATGVRYEQYF
CDR3nt: TGTGCCAGCAGTGCCACGGGGGTTAGGTACGAGCAGTACTTC
j_gene: TRBJ2-7
abundance: .
v_gene: TRBV2
d_gene: .

CDR3aa: CASTGQGGGETQYF
CDR3nt: TGTGCCAGCACAGGACAGGGGGGCGGAGAGACCCAGTACTTC
j_gene: TRBJ2-5
abundance: .
v_gene: TRBV6-6
d_gene: TRBD1

CDR3aa: CATGGGLQPQHF
CDR3nt: TGTGCCACAGGAGGGGGGCTTCAGCCCCAGCATTTT
j_gene: TRBJ1-5
abundance: .
v_gene: TRBV28
d_gene: .

CDR3aa: CASSAGGGNIQYF
CDR3nt: TGTGCCAGCAGTGCCGGGGGTGGAAACATTCAGTACTTC
j_gene: TRBJ2-4
abundance: .
v_gene: TRBV25-1
d_gene: .

CDR3aa: CASSQDLGHGISYEQYF
CDR3nt: TGTGCCAGCAGCCAAGATCTGGGACACGGTATATCCTACGAGCAGTACTTC
j_gene: TRBJ2-7
abundance: .
v_gene: TRBV4-2
d_gene: .

CDR3aa: CASSQGLGRALGEQFF
CDR3nt: TGCGCCAGCAGCCAAGGTCTCGGGAGGGCGCTCGGTGAGCAGTTCTTC
j_gene: TRBJ2-1
abundance: .
v_gene: TRBV4-3
d_gene: TRBD2

CDR3aa: CASSPSGPTDTQYF
CDR3nt: TGTGCCAGCTCACCTTCCGGCCCCACAGATACGCAGTATTTT
j_gene: TRBJ2-3
abundance: .
v_gene: TRBV18
d_gene: .

CDR3aa: CASSPGQPTYEQYF
CDR3nt: TGTGCCAGCAGCCCGGGACAGCCCACCTACGAGCAGTACTTC
j_gene: TRBJ2-7
abundance: .
v_gene: TRBV5-6
d_gene: TRBD1

CDR3aa: CSVAGSIYNEQFF
CDR3nt: TGCAGCGTTGCTGGAAGCATTTACAATGAGCAGTTCTTC
j_gene: TRBJ2-1
abundance: once
v_gene: TRBV29-1
d_gene: .

CDR3aa: CASSNPGETQYF
CDR3nt: TGCGCCAGCAGTAATCCAGGAGAGACCCAGTACTTC
j_gene: TRBJ2-5
abundance: .
v_gene: TRBV10-2
d_gene: .

CDR3aa: CASSPLPGTGNYEQYF
CDR3nt: TGTGCCAGCAGCCCGCTCCCCGGGACAGGGAACTACGAGCAGTACTTC
j_gene: TRBJ2-7
abundance: .
v_gene: TRBV11-2
d_gene: TRBD1

CDR3aa: CASSAHQDTQYF
CDR3nt: TGCGCCAGCAGCGCTCATCAGGATACGCAGTATTTT
j_gene: TRBJ2-3
abundance: .
v_gene: TRBV5-1
d_gene: .

CDR3aa: CASSLPSSGYTF
CDR3nt: TGTGCCAGCAGCTTACCTTCCTCTGGCTACACCTTC
j_gene: TRBJ1-2
abundance: few
v_gene: TRBV5-6
d_gene: .

CDR3aa: CASSPQGQEVVATNEKLFF
CDR3nt: TGTGCCAGCAGCCCACAAGGACAGGAGGTTGTCGCAACTAATGAAAAACTGTTTTTT
j_gene: TRBJ1-4
abundance: .
v_gene: TRBV7-9
d_gene: TRBD1

CDR3aa: CASSSGFGELFF
CDR3nt: TGTGCCAGCAGCTCAGGGTTCGGGGAGCTGTTTTTT
j_gene: TRBJ2-2
abundance: .
v_gene: TRBV6-5
d_gene: .

CDR3aa: CASSVGQMNTEAFF
CDR3nt: TGTGCCAGCAGTGTTGGACAAATGAACACTGAAGCTTTCTTT
j_gene: TRBJ1-1
abundance: once
v_gene: TRBV6-1
d_gene: .

CDR3aa: CAISEQGQGRETQYF
CDR3nt: TGTGCCATCAGTGAGCAGGGACAGGGACGGGAGACCCAGTACTTC
j_gene: TRBJ2-5
abundance: .
v_gene: TRBV10-3
d_gene: TRBD1

CDR3aa: CASGLQGYEQYF
CDR3nt: TGTGCTAGTGGTCTCCAGGGTTACGAGCAGTACTTC
j_gene: TRBJ2-7
abundance: .
v_gene: TRBV12-5
d_gene: .

CDR3aa: CASSPRQGGDLWEQYF
CDR3nt: TGTGCCAGCAGCCCCCGACAGGGAGGGGATTTGTGGGAGCAGTACTTC
j_gene: TRBJ2-7
abundance: .
v_gene: TRBV7-9
d_gene: .

CDR3aa: CASRDRGSYEQYF
CDR3nt: TGTGCCAGCAGGGACAGGGGTTCCTACGAGCAGTACTTC
j_gene: TRBJ2-7
abundance: .
v_gene: TRBV6-1
d_gene: TRBD1

CDR3aa: CASLKSGATYEQYF
CDR3nt: TGTGCCAGCCTGAAAAGCGGGGCCACCTACGAGCAGTACTTC
j_gene: TRBJ2-7
abundance: once
v_gene: TRBV2
d_gene: TRBD2